The clone carrying this T cell receptor beta chain was counted between two and nine times. Researchers made TCR cDNA using 5'RACE template switching, and this step added a universal primer site and UMIs. In TCRdb, the 5' RACE reads were re-called with MiXCR into one record per CDR3 protein. Among 400,000 to 450,000 distinct CDR3 sequences listed, approximately 18% were seen once. The data belong to a study of T cells after yellow fever vaccination. The germline V and J ends were trimmed by 0 bases and 5 bases, with 14 bases remaining between them. This CDR3 spans 16 amino acids. Germline V lookup: CDR1 LGHNA, CDR2 YSLEER.

J is TRBJ1-3 and V is TRBV4-3; no reliable D call. The clonotype was recovered from a man between 18 and 35 years old who received the YFV17D yellow fever vaccine. The sequences come from PBMCs, collected before the yellow fever booster vaccination. The CDR3 DNA reads as TGCGCCAGCAGCCAAGAAGGTATGGACCGAAGAAACACCATATATTTT. Encoded protein: CASSQEGMDRRNTIYF.